This is a list of T cell receptor beta chains from one sample in a study of shared clonotypes between healthy human individuals. Generated by immunoSEQ multiplex PCR, the TCRdb table keeps only in-frame clones and is missing some. The sample consists of around 500,000 clones, 76% of them appearing once. Material: PBMCs. These receptors all come from a woman aged 40 to 55 in good health. Some clones in this sample may be carry-over from other donors' samples. CDR3s include the opening cysteine and the closing phenylalanine or tryptophan. Fields, in order: clone size, V gene, J gene, CDR3 length, D gene, CDR3 DNA, CDR3 protein. The D gene is left open where the match is weak. Only part of the rows carry a size: once, few, many, or a class if the clone is expanded.

>once|TRBV7-9|TRBJ2-7|14|TRBD2
TGTGCCAGCAGCCCAGGACTAGCGGAATACGAGCAGTACTTC
CASSPGLAEYEQYF
>few|TRBV6-1|TRBJ2-7|13|TRBD1
TGTGCCAGCACCGGACGAAGGGACAGCGAGCAGTACTTC
CASTGRRDSEQYF
>-|TRBV4-1|TRBJ2-6|18|-
TGCGCCAGCAGCCAAGTACCTCTCGGCGAGGCTGGGGCCAACGTCCTGACTTTC
CASSQVPLGEAGANVLTF
>few|TRBV19|TRBJ2-1|13|TRBD1
TGTGCCAGTAGTATCACAGGGGTCTATGAGCAGTTCTTC
CASSITGVYEQFF
>many|TRBV5-1|TRBJ2-1|13|TRBD2
TGCGCCAGCAGTTGGGCTAGCGGCAATGAGCAGTTCTTC
CASSWASGNEQFF
>many|TRBV6-1|TRBJ2-7|15|-
TGTGCCAGCAGTGAAGGAGCCGAGGTATCCTACGAGCAGTACTTC
CASSEGAEVSYEQYF
>-|TRBV18|TRBJ2-2|16|-
TGTGCCAGCTCACCTACCCCGGACAGTCACACCGGGGAGCTGTTTTTT
CASSPTPDSHTGELFF
>-|TRBV5-5|TRBJ2-2|15|-
TGTGCCAGCAGCTTGGATCGTGCCGGCCCCGGGGAGCTGTTTTTT
CASSLDRAGPGELFF
>-|TRBV28|TRBJ1-4|15|TRBD1
TGTGCCAGCAGTTCCAACCTGGGGACAGGTGAAAAACTGTTTTTT
CASSSNLGTGEKLFF
>-|TRBV7-2|TRBJ2-3|16|-
TGTGCCAGCAGCCTACAGGGATCCCTTCGCACAGATACGCAGTATTTT
CASSLQGSLRTDTQYF
>-|TRBV11-2|TRBJ2-5|15|-
TGTGCCAGCAGTCCTCATCGTACATGGGAGAGGGCCCAGTACTTC
CASSPHRTWERAQYF
>few|TRBV6-4|TRBJ2-1|15|-
TGTGCCAGCAGTGACTCCCCAGGCTCCTACAATGAGCAGTTCTTC
CASSDSPGSYNEQFF
>-|TRBV28|TRBJ1-5|13|TRBD1
TGTGCCAGCAAACCCCAGGGGGCTCAGCCCCAGCATTTT
CASKPQGAQPQHF
>-|TRBV7-7|TRBJ2-3|14|-
TGTGCTAGCAGCTTAGGAGGGTTGGCAGATACGCAGTATTTT
CASSLGGLADTQYF
>-|TRBV7-9|TRBJ2-1|13|TRBD2
TGTGCCAGCAGCTTAGTTGGACTAGCGGGACTGTTCTTC
CASSLVGLAGLFF
>-|TRBV4-3|TRBJ1-6|15|-
TGCGCCAGCAGCCAAGATTGGGGTTTAGGGTCACCCCTCCACTTT
CASSQDWGLGSPLHF
>-|TRBV19|TRBJ1-5|15|-
TGTGCCAGTAGTATACGGGGGGTCTCCAATCAGCCCCAGCATTTT
CASSIRGVSNQPQHF
>-|TRBV7-8|TRBJ2-2|22|TRBD1
TGTGCCAGCAGCTTTAGGACGGGTTTGGGACAGGGTTTATTTCGGGATACCGGGGAGCTGTTTTTT
CASSFRTGLGQGLFRDTGELFF
>few|TRBV18|TRBJ1-1|14|TRBD1
TGTGCCAGCTCAATACCACAGGGGGTCACTGAAGCTTTCTTT
CASSIPQGVTEAFF
>-|TRBV28|TRBJ2-7|12|TRBD2
TGTGCCAGCAGTTTATCCGGGAGGGAGCAGTACTTC
CASSLSGREQYF
>-|TRBV19|TRBJ2-7|13|-
TGTGCCAGTAGTCCTGTAGGGCAATACGAGCAGTACTTC
CASSPVGQYEQYF
>-|TRBV6-4|TRBJ2-7|16|TRBD2
TGTGCCAGCAGTTACACGGCTAGCGGGAGCTCCTACGAGCAGTACTTC
CASSYTASGSSYEQYF
>few|TRBV30|TRBJ1-1|15|TRBD1
TGTGCCTGGACGAACAGGGGTGTCATGAACACTGAAGCTTTCTTT
CAWTNRGVMNTEAFF
>-|TRBV18|TRBJ2-3|16|TRBD1
TGTGCCAGCTCACTTTACGGACAGGGAGGCACAGATACGCAGTATTTT
CASSLYGQGGTDTQYF
>few|TRBV28|TRBJ2-3|15|-
TGTGCCAGCAGTGCCCCGGGCCCCATGGCAGATACGCAGTATTTT
CASSAPGPMADTQYF
>-|TRBV7-8|TRBJ1-4|15|-
TGTGCCAGCAGCTCCCGGGGGGAGAAGAACGAAAAACTGTTTTTT
CASSSRGEKNEKLFF
>-|TRBV7-9|TRBJ2-7|15|-
TGTGCCAGCAGCTTAGCGGGCGCAGGAGCGTACGAGCAGTACTTC
CASSLAGAGAYEQYF
>-|TRBV6-6|TRBJ1-2|14|-
TGTGCCAGCAGACGAAACTCGGCGGCCTATGGCTACACCTTC
CASRRNSAAYGYTF
>once|TRBV29-1|TRBJ2-3|18|TRBD2
TGCAGCGTTGGGGGTCTAGCGGGAGGATACGCAGGTTCAGATACGCAGTATTTT
CSVGGLAGGYAGSDTQYF
>-|TRBV18|TRBJ2-7|12|-
TGTGCCAGCTCACCTATGCGCGGGGAGCAGTACTTC
CASSPMRGEQYF
>-|TRBV11-2|TRBJ1-4|15|TRBD1
TGTGCCAGCAGCCTCGGGGACAGGGTACATGAAAAACTGTTTTTT
CASSLGDRVHEKLFF
>few|TRBV30|TRBJ1-2|15|-
TGTGCCTGGATTTCCAGGGACCTAGCTAACTATGGCTACACCTTC
CAWISRDLANYGYTF
>-|TRBV14|TRBJ2-6|15|TRBD1
TGTGCCAGCAGATACAGGGGATCAGGGGCCAACGTCCTGACTTTC
CASRYRGSGANVLTF
>-|TRBV27|TRBJ2-5|13|-
TGTGCCAGCAGTTTACGGACCCAAGAGACCCAGTACTTC
CASSLRTQETQYF
>-|TRBV4-2|TRBJ2-1|17|TRBD2
TGTGCCAGCAGCCAGGACCGACTAGCGGGGCACTACAATGAGCAGTTCTTC
CASSQDRLAGHYNEQFF
>-|TRBV7-2|TRBJ2-7|14|-
TGTGCCAGCAGCTTAGTATCGGGTACCTACGAGCAGTACTTC
CASSLVSGTYEQYF
>-|TRBV6-1|TRBJ2-3|16|-
TGTGCCAGCAGTGAAGGGGGGAGCCGGGGCACAGATACGCAGTATTTT
CASSEGGSRGTDTQYF
>few|TRBV28|TRBJ1-1|17|TRBD1
TGTGCCAGCAGTTTATTCGGGGAGGGGGCGAGGAACACTGAAGCTTTCTTT
CASSLFGEGARNTEAFF
>-|TRBV2|TRBJ2-1|14|TRBD2
TGTGCCAGCACAGGGACTAGCGGTTACAATGAGCAGTTCTTC
CASTGTSGYNEQFF
>-|TRBV9|TRBJ2-7|14|-
TGTGCCAGCAGCGTAGGAGCGGAGGCTTACGAGCAGTACTTC
CASSVGAEAYEQYF
>-|TRBV9|TRBJ1-5|14|TRBD1
TGTGCCAGCAGCGCCGGGACAGGCGGTCAGCCCCAGCATTTT
CASSAGTGGQPQHF